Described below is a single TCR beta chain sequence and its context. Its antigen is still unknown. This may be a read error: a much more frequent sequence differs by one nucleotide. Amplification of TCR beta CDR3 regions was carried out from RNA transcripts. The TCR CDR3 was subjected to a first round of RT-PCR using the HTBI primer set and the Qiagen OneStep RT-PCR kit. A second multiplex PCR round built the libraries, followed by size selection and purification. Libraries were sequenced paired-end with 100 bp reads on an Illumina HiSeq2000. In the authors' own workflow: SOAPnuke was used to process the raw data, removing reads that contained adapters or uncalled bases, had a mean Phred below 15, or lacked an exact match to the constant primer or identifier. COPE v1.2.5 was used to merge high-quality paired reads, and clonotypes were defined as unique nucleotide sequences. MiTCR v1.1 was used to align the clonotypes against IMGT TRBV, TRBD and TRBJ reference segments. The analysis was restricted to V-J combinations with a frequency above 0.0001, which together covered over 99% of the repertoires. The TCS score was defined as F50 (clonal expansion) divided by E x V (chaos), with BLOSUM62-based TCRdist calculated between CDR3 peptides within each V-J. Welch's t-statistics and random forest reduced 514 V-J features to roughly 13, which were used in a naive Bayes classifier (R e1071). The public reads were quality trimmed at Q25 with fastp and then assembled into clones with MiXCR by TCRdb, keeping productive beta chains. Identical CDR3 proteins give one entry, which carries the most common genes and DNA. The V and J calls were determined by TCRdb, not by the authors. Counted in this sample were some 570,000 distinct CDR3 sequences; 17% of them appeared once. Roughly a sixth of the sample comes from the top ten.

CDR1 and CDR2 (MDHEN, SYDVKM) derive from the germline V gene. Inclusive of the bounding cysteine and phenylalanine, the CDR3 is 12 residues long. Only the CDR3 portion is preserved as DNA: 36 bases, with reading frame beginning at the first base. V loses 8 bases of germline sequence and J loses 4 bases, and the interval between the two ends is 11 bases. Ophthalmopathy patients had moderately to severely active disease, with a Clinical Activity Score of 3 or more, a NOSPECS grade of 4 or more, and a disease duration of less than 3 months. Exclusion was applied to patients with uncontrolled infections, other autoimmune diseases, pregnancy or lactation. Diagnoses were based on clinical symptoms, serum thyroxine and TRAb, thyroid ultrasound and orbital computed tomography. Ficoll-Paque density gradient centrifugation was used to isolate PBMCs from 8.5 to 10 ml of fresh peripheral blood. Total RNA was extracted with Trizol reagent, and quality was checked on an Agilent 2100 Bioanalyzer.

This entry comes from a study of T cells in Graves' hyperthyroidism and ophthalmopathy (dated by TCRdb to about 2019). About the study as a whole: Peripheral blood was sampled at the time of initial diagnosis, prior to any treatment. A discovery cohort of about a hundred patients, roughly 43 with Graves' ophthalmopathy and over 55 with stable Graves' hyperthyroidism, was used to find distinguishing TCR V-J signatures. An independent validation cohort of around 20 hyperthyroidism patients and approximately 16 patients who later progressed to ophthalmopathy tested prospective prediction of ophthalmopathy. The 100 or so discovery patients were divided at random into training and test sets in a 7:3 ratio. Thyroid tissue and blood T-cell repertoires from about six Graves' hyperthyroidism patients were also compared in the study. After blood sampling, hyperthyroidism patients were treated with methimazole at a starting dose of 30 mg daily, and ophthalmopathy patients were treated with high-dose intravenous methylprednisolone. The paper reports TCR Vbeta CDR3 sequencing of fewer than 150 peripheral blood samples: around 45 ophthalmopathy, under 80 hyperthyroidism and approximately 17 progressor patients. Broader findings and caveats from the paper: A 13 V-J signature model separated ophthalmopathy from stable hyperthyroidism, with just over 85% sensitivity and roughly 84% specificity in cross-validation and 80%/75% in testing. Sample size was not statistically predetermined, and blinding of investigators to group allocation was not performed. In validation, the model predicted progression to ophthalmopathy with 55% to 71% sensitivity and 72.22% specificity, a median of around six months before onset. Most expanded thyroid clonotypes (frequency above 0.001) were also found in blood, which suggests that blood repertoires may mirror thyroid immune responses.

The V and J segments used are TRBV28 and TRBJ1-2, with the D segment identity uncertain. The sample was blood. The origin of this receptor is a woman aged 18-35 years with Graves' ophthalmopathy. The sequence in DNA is TGTGCCAGCGGTCCCCTCAGCTATGGCTACACCTTC. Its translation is CASGPLSYGYTF.